This entry lists 25 T cell receptor beta chains sequenced from one sample in a study of shared clonotypes between healthy human individuals. The table came from immunoSEQ multiplex PCR; TCRdb's copy has only in-frame clones and leaves some out. The sample has some 2.1 million clones; less than 95% are singletons. CD45RO negativity and positive selection for CCR7 defined naive CD8 cells, a population that excluded terminally differentiated effector memory CD45RA+ cells. The sequencing input was naive CD8+ T cells sorted from blood. These receptors came from a man younger than 35 in good health.

This chain joins TRBV11-2 and TRBJ2-7; D ambiguous. V was cut by 2 bases and J by 2 bases, with 13 bases left in between. Germline CDR1 reads SGHAT; CDR2 reads FQNNGV. The CDR3 is made up of 15 amino acids. The CDR3 here is CASSLWVAGPYEQYF. The CDR3 DNA is TGTGCCAGCAGCTTATGGGTGGCCGGCCCCTACGAGCAGTACTTC.

The V and J genes are TRBV5-6 and TRBJ2-2; the match to TRBD2 covers 8 bases. The V and J ends lost 3 bases and 4 bases, in that order; junction bases with no gene match: 5. Germline-derived CDR1 and CDR2 are SGHDT and YYEEEE. The CDR3 runs to 15 residues. This CDR3 reads CASSSGRAITGELFF. CDR3 DNA: TGTGCCAGCAGCTCCGGGAGGGCCATCACCGGGGAGCTGTTTTTT.

With respect to this clone: Different DNA sequences within this sample yield the same CDR3. This chain connects TRBV6-6 to TRBJ2-7; D is possibly TRBD2 (6 bases). V shed 5 bases and J shed 0 bases, with 8 bases lying between them. Germline V gene sequence: CDR1 MNHNY, CDR2 SVGAGI (reference sequence). The CDR3 totals 13 residues. CDR3 nucleotide sequence: TGTGCCAGCAGTCCAGCGGGCTCCTACGAGCAGTACTTC. This gives the protein CASSPAGSYEQYF.

The chain uses TRBV21-1 and TRBJ2-7. TRBV21-1 is annotated as a pseudogene. There are 14 residues in the CDR3. In DNA form, the CDR3 reads TGTGCCAGCACCGGGGGGGTGACAGGGGTCGAGCAGTACTTC. Protein sequence: CASTGGVTGVEQYF.

The gene calls are TRBV4-1 and TRBJ1-1; 7 bases map to TRBD1. Germline V gives CDR1 MGHRA, CDR2 YSYEKL. The CDR3 has 15 residues. Germline trimming cut 7 bases from V and 3 bases from J; bases unmatched to any gene: 11. CDR3 nucleotide sequence: TGCGCCAGCACCAGGGGGGTCTTCGGCGACACTGAAGCTTTCTTT. Residues: CASTRGVFGDTEAFF.

CDR3 nucleotides: TGTGCCAGCAGTCTCTCCGGTGGGAGTGGAAAACTGTTTTTT. This translates into CASSLSGGSGKLFF. This chain links TRBV28 with TRBJ1-4; D gene ambiguous. Germline V lookup: CDR1 MDHEN, CDR2 SYDVKM. This CDR3 spans 14 amino acids. The V end lost 5 bases, the J end lost 10 bases, and 17 bases lay between the germline ends.

The J gene is TRBJ2-5, the V gene TRBV10-1, with D perhaps TRBD1 or TRBD2 (5 bases each). This CDR3 contains 15 residues. Germline V CDR1 and CDR2: WNHNN, SYGVQD (reference sequence). V lost 3 bases, J lost 5 bases, and 16 bases lay in between. DNA for the CDR3: TGCGCCAGCAGTGAACGAGTAGGGGACGGGGAGACCCAGTACTTC. Its protein is CASSERVGDGETQYF.

The DNA for the CDR3 is TGTGCCTGGAGTCCGACGATTGGCGGGGAGCTGTTTTTT. It translates to CAWSPTIGGELFF. The chain carries TRBV30 and TRBJ2-2; D uncertain. CDR1 and CDR2 from the germline V gene are GTSNPN and SVGIG (reference sequence). V lost 2 bases and J 7 bases, leaving 11 bases between the germline ends. This CDR3 is 13 amino acids long. Together with reference TRBV30 and TRBJ2-2, the CDR3 gives the full variable domain: SQTIHQWPATLVQPVGSPLSLECTVEGTSNPNLYWYRQAAGRGLQLLFYSVGIGQISSEVPQNLSASRPQDRQFILSSKKLLLSDSGFYLCAWSPTIGGELFFGEGSRLTVL.

The V call is TRBV4-1, the J call TRBJ2-1; perhaps TRBD1 as D (5 bases). Trimming removed 4 bases at V and 0 bases at J, with 16 bases between. Germline CDR1 MGHRA, CDR2 YSYEKL. The CDR3 runs 17 residues. The CDR3 nucleotides read TGCGCCAGCAGCCCGCGGACACGGCCAAGCTCCTACAATGAGCAGTTCTTC. Amino acids: CASSPRTRPSSYNEQFF.

The chain has TRBV7-9 and TRBJ1-5; weak D call: TRBD1 (5 bases). V was pared by 4 bases and J by 0 bases, with 13 bases between. The CDR3 is 16 amino acids. The germline gives CDR1 SEHNR, CDR2 FQNEAQ (reference sequence). This chain's CDR3 is CASSSYTGYSNQPQHF. CDR3 nucleotide sequence: TGTGCCAGCAGCTCATACACAGGTTATAGCAATCAGCCCCAGCATTTT. The full variable domain, with the rest looked up from reference TRBV7-9 and TRBJ1-5, is DTGVSQNPRHKITKRGQNVTFRCDPISEHNRLYWYRQTLGQGPEFLTYFQNEAQLEKSRLLSDRFSAERPKGSFSTLEIQRTEQGDSAMYLCASSSYTGYSNQPQHFGDGTRLSIL.

V is TRBV7-2 and J is TRBJ2-1, with 9 bases fitting TRBD1. Germline trimming cut 6 bases from V and 7 bases from J; bases unmatched to any gene: 4. This CDR3 is built from 13 residues. Germline CDR1 SGHTA, CDR2 FQGNSA. DNA of the CDR3: TGTGCCAGCAGGACAGGGGGTACGAATGAGCAGTTCTTC. As protein: CASRTGGTNEQFF. The whole variable domain, remainder taken from reference TRBV7-2 and TRBJ2-1, is GAGVSQSPSNKVTEKGKDVELRCDPISGHTALYWYRQSLGQGLEFLIYFQGNSAPDKSGLPSDRFSAERTGGSVSTLTIQRTQQEDSAVYLCASRTGGTNEQFFGPGTRLTVL.

V gene TRBV13 combines with J gene TRBJ2-1, with 11 nucleotides matching TRBD2. Germline lookup yields CDR1 PRHDT and CDR2 FYEKMQ (reference sequence). This CDR3 contains 16 residues. The ends lost 6 bases at V and 8 bases at J; junction bases unmatched: 12. CDR3 sequence: CASSPSELAGVDEQFF. Written as DNA, the CDR3 is TGTGCCAGCAGTCCGAGTGAACTAGCGGGAGTCGATGAGCAGTTCTTC.

The chain couples TRBV5-4 to TRBJ2-7; D is perhaps TRBD1 (7 bases). Trimming took 1 base from V and 11 from J, leaving 13 bases between them. CDR3 length: 12 residues. In germline, CDR1 is SGHNT, CDR2 YYREEE (reference sequence). CDR3 DNA sequence: TGTGCCAGCAGCTTGATCAGGGGGGTGGAGTACTTC. Its translation is CASSLIRGVEYF.

The V gene is TRBV5-5, the J gene TRBJ2-7; unclear D gene. Looked up from germline, CDR1 is SGHKS and CDR2 is YYEKEE (reference sequence). This CDR3 comprises 13 residues. The V end lost 3 bases, the J end lost 3 bases, and 10 bases lay between the germline ends. The CDR3 DNA follows: TGTGCCAGCAGCTGGGGATCGATCTACGAGCAGTACTTC. This translates into CASSWGSIYEQYF.

The chain joins TRBV10-1 to TRBJ1-4; a weak D match, TRBD1 (5 bases). Germline lookup yields CDR1 WNHNN and CDR2 SYGVQD (reference sequence). V lost 2 bases, J lost 7 bases, and 14 bases lay in between. CDR3 length equals 15 residues. The CDR3 spells CASSEERGFGEKLFF. CDR3 DNA: TGCGCCAGCAGTGAGGAACGGGGGTTTGGTGAAAAACTGTTTTTT.

The gene calls are TRBV4-3 and TRBJ2-7, with TRBD1 identical over 10 bases. The CDR3 spans 16 residues. Germline CDR1 and CDR2: LGHNA and YSLEER. V shed 0 bases, J shed 3 bases, and the junction held 5 bases outside the gene matches. The CDR3 protein is CASSQDAWTGGYEQYF. DNA of the CDR3: TGCGCCAGCAGCCAAGACGCTTGGACAGGGGGCTACGAGCAGTACTTC.

V is TRBV28 and J is TRBJ2-3; tentative D call: TRBD2 (5 bases). Trimming shortened V by 2 bases and J by 6 bases, and 12 bases separated the two germline ends. The CDR3 extends over 14 amino acids. Germline V gene sequence: CDR1 MDHEN, CDR2 SYDVKM. CDR3 nucleotides: TGTGCCAGCAGTTTAGGACTGACTTCCGATACGCAGTATTTT. Translated: CASSLGLTSDTQYF. Complete variable domain (other parts from reference TRBV28 and TRBJ2-3): DVKVTQSSRYLVKRTGEKVFLECVQDMDHENMFWYRQDPGLGLRLIYFSYDVKMKEKGDIPEGYSVSREKKERFSLILESASTNQTSMYLCASSLGLTSDTQYFGPGTRLTVL.

This clone was seen once. This sample also contains other DNA sequences that code for the same CDR3. The chain has TRBV20-1 and TRBJ2-1, with unresolved D. CDR3 length equals 11 residues. Between the trimmed V and J ends, which lost 1 base and 9 bases, there was a span of 7 bases. Germline-derived CDR1 and CDR2 are DFQATT and SNEGSKA (reference sequence). The CDR3 reads CSARVVTEQFF. The CDR3 DNA sequence: TGCAGTGCTAGAGTAGTGACTGAGCAGTTCTTC.

The CDR3 protein is CASGWDGYGYTF. The CDR3 DNA sequence: TGTGCCAGCGGCTGGGACGGCTATGGCTACACCTTC. J is TRBJ1-2 and V is TRBV6-6; tentative D call: TRBD1 (5 bases). The germline V gene encodes CDR1 MNHNY and CDR2 SVGAGI (reference sequence). Trimming stripped 8 bases from V and 4 bases from J, with 11 bases between. The CDR3 spans 12 residues.

CDR3 nucleotides: TGCAGTGCGACAGGTGTCGGAGGCTACACCTTC. The encoded protein is CSATGVGGYTF. This chain links TRBV20-1 with TRBJ1-2, with D possibly TRBD1 on 6 matching bases. With 6 bases removed from V and 8 bases from J, the gap between germline ends came to 13 bases. Germline V CDR1 and CDR2: DFQATT, SNEGSKA (reference sequence). CDR3 size: 11 residues.

The chain employs TRBV16 and TRBJ1-5, with D possibly matching TRBD1 (6 bases). V shed 3 bases and J shed 9 bases, with 15 bases lying between them. The germline gives CDR1 KGHSY, CDR2 FQNENV. CDR3 length: 14 residues. In nucleotides, the CDR3 is TGTGCCAGCAGCCATACAGGGACCCAGGGGCCCCAGCATTTT. This sequence encodes CASSHTGTQGPQHF.

J is TRBJ1-4 and V is TRBV11-2; D uncertain. The V end was cut by 5 bases, the J end by 13 bases, with 23 bases between. Germline values: CDR1 SGHAT, CDR2 FQNNGV. This CDR3 region has 15 residues. The CDR3 is CASSHYSTSEAVLFF. CDR3 sequence (DNA): TGTGCCAGCAGCCATTATTCGACTTCTGAGGCAGTACTGTTTTTT.

The chain couples TRBV29-1 to TRBJ1-2; tentatively, D is TRBD1 (5 bases). Trimming stripped 4 bases from V and 7 bases from J, with 13 bases between. The CDR3 runs to 12 residues. Per the germline V gene, CDR1 is SQVTM and CDR2 is ANQGSEA. The CDR3 protein is CSVGQGRGGYTF. The CDR3 DNA is TGCAGCGTTGGGCAGGGTAGAGGTGGCTACACCTTC.

This chain links TRBV30 with TRBJ2-5; D not resolved. Germline CDR1 GTSNPN, CDR2 SVGIG (reference sequence). V gave up 5 bases and J gave up 3 bases, with 13 bases separating them. This CDR3 has 13 residues. The CDR3 region has the DNA TGTGCCTGGTCCGTGGATTGGAAAGAGACCCAGTACTTC. Its translation is CAWSVDWKETQYF.

This chain uses TRBV2 with TRBJ2-3, with TRBD1 as a possible D gene (6 bases). CDR3 length equals 14 residues. Trimming pared 4 bases from V and 2 bases from J, leaving 10 bases between. CDR1 SNHLY and CDR2 FYNNEI come from the germline V gene. In DNA, the CDR3 is TGTGCCAGCAGTGTCCACAGGGACACAGATACGCAGTATTTT. It codes for CASSVHRDTDTQYF. The variable domain in full, with the rest retrieved from reference TRBV2 and TRBJ2-3, is EPEVTQTPSHQVTQMGQEVILRCVPISNHLYFYWYRQILGQKVEFLVSFYNNEISEKSEIFDDQFSVERPDGSNFTLKIRSTKLEDSAMYFCASSVHRDTDTQYFGPGTRLTVL.